These 16 T cell receptor beta chains were sequenced from one sample in a study of shared clonotypes between healthy human individuals. Generated by immunoSEQ multiplex PCR, the TCRdb table keeps only in-frame clones and is missing some. The sample comprises hundreds of thousands of clones, around 96% of which are singletons, and 0.2% to 0.25% rests with the top ten. Naive CD8 cells lacked CD45RO and underwent positive selection for CCR7, leaving out terminally differentiated effector memory CD45RA+ cells. The sequenced material came from naive CD8+ T cells sorted from blood. The receptors stem from a man aged 25 to 40 in good health.

V usage is TRBV11-2 and J usage is TRBJ2-1, with D possibly called TRBD1 or TRBD2 (5 bases each). CDR1 is SGHAT and CDR2 is FQNNGV in the germline V gene. The CDR3 sequence is 12 residues long. V gave up 1 base and J gave up 9 bases, with 7 bases separating them. As DNA, the CDR3 is TGTGCCAGCAGCTTAGGGGGGTCTGAGCAGTTCTTC. Its protein product is CASSLGGSEQFF.

This chain links TRBV28 with TRBJ2-7, with unresolved D. Germline values: CDR1 MDHEN, CDR2 SYDVKM. This CDR3 comprises 15 residues. The V and J ends lost 2 bases and 2 bases respectively, with 13 bases between them. CDR3 loop: CASSLRLDSTYEQYF. The CDR3 bases are TGTGCCAGCAGTTTAAGGCTAGATTCGACCTACGAGCAGTACTTC.

This clone was counted once. The chain uses TRBV4-2 and TRBJ2-3; TRBD2 matches at 14 bases. Germline-derived CDR1 and CDR2 are LGHNA and YNFKEQ. Trimming at V came to 4 bases and at J to 1 base, leaving 4 bases not matched to a gene. This CDR3 is 17 amino acids long. The CDR3 region is CASSPGLAGVGTDTQYF. Here the CDR3 DNA reads TGTGCCAGCAGCCCGGGACTAGCGGGGGTAGGCACAGATACGCAGTATTTT.

The chain uses TRBV28 and TRBJ2-2; D gene unclear. The CDR3 is 15 amino acids. Looked up from germline, CDR1 is MDHEN and CDR2 is SYDVKM. Trimming took off 4 bases at V and 1 base at J, with 10 bases between the two ends. CDR3: CASSSPSGNTGELFF. CDR3 nucleotides: TGTGCCAGCAGTTCCCCATCAGGGAACACCGGGGAGCTGTTTTTT.

The chain links TRBV7-2 to TRBJ2-1, with D unclear. Germline V gene sequence: CDR1 SGHTA, CDR2 FQGNSA. Trimming stripped 7 bases from V and 0 bases from J, with 13 bases between. The CDR3 consists of 15 residues. Written as DNA, the CDR3 is TGTGCCAGCAAGTTCGAGACTGGCTCCTACAATGAGCAGTTCTTC. Protein sequence: CASKFETGSYNEQFF.

The gene calls are TRBV27 and TRBJ2-1; 8 bases align to TRBD2. With 3 bases clipped from V and 2 bases from J, the junction kept 6 bases outside the gene matches. The CDR3 totals 16 residues. The germline V gene encodes CDR1 MNHEY and CDR2 SMNVEV (reference sequence). The CDR3 region has the DNA TGTGCCAGCAGTTTTGTTTCGGGAGGGCCCTACAATGAGCAGTTCTTC. Its translation is CASSFVSGGPYNEQFF.

As to this clone: The same CDR3 can be traced to other DNA sequences in this sample. V is TRBV5-4 and J is TRBJ2-1; D is unresolved. Trimming took 0 bases from V and 7 from J, leaving 5 bases between them. CDR3 length: 12 residues. Germline values: CDR1 SGHNT, CDR2 YYREEE (reference sequence). The CDR3 DNA is TGTGCCAGCAGCTTGGGGCATAATGAGCAGTTCTTC. Translation: CASSLGHNEQFF.

The V call is TRBV30, the J call TRBJ1-4; 7 bases agree with TRBD1. After removal of 7 bases from V and 4 bases from J, the junction contained 6 bases not matched to a gene. Germline lookup yields CDR1 GTSNPN and CDR2 SVGIG (reference sequence). This CDR3 comprises 13 residues. The CDR3 loop is CASTGQNNEKLFF. CDR3 nucleotides: TGTGCCTCTACGGGACAGAATAATGAAAAACTGTTTTTT.

The chain uses TRBV13 and TRBJ2-1; D not resolved. V lost 2 bases and J lost 8, with 13 bases in between. CDR1 and CDR2 from the germline V gene are PRHDT and FYEKMQ (reference sequence). The CDR3 is 14 amino acids. The CDR3 is CASSLRDHNYEQFF. In DNA, the CDR3 is TGTGCCAGCAGCTTACGAGACCACAACTATGAGCAGTTCTTC.

V usage is TRBV9 and J usage is TRBJ2-7; 7 positions agree with TRBD2. CDR1 and CDR2 (germline): SGDLS, YYNGEE. The CDR3 runs to 15 residues. Trimming took 4 bases from V and 1 from J; bases not matched to a gene: 8. The CDR3 protein is CASSPGTTLSYEQYF. The CDR3 DNA reads as TGTGCCAGCAGCCCCGGGACTACCCTATCCTACGAGCAGTACTTC.

The V and J genes are TRBV28 and TRBJ2-4; 7 bases are a match to TRBD1. CDR1 is MDHEN and CDR2 is SYDVKM in the germline V gene. There are 12 residues in the CDR3. V trimming: 3 bases; J trimming: 7 bases; junction bases outside the gene matches: 0. The CDR3 sequence: CASSLGQNIQYF. The CDR3 DNA is TGTGCCAGCAGTTTGGGACAGAACATTCAGTACTTC.

As regards this clone: The sample carries other DNA sequences with the same CDR3. V is TRBV13 and J is TRBJ1-1; D is unresolved. The V end was cut by 2 bases, the J end by 5 bases, with 6 bases between. This CDR3 region has 12 residues. Germline V gives CDR1 PRHDT, CDR2 FYEKMQ (reference sequence). The CDR3 loop reads CASSLSGTEAFF. CDR3 nucleotide sequence: TGTGCCAGCAGCTTAAGCGGGACTGAAGCTTTCTTT. The variable domain in full, completed from reference TRBV13 and TRBJ1-1, reads AAGVIQSPRHLIKEKRETATLKCYPIPRHDTVYWYQQGPGQDPQFLISFYEKMQSDKGSIPDRFSAQQFSDYHSELNMSSLELGDSALYFCASSLSGTEAFFGQGTRLTVV.

The V gene is TRBV7-9, the J gene TRBJ2-7; tentative D call: TRBD2 (6 bases). The CDR3 covers 15 residues. Germline V gives CDR1 SEHNR, CDR2 FQNEAQ (reference sequence). Trimming removed 1 base from V and 2 bases from J, with 12 bases in between. CDR3 in amino acids: CASSLVGSGPYEQYF. Here the CDR3 DNA reads TGTGCCAGCAGCTTAGTAGGTAGCGGCCCCTACGAGCAGTACTTC.

This clone was counted a few times. The chain carries TRBV7-9 and TRBJ2-7; D is perhaps TRBD1 (7 bases). Trimming removed 3 bases at V and 4 bases at J, with 16 bases between. From germline, CDR1 is SEHNR and CDR2 FQNEAQ (reference sequence). This CDR3 comprises 15 residues. CDR3 residues: CASSFGGQHFYEQYF. The CDR3 DNA follows: TGTGCCAGCAGCTTCGGGGGACAGCACTTTTACGAGCAGTACTTC.

This sequence joins TRBV7-9 and TRBJ2-7, with TRBD1 matching 7 bases. V trimming: 2 bases; J trimming: 1 base; junction bases outside the gene matches: 8. This CDR3 has 16 amino acids. Germline CDR1 is SEHNR and CDR2 is FQNEAQ (reference sequence). This chain's CDR3 is CASSLLPGQPSYEQYF. Written as DNA, the CDR3 is TGTGCCAGCAGCTTACTACCGGGACAGCCGTCCTACGAGCAGTACTTC.

The chain recombines TRBV28 with TRBJ1-1; unclear D gene. The germline CDR1 and CDR2 sequences are MDHEN and SYDVKM. V dropped 2 bases and J dropped 4 bases, with 17 bases sitting between them. The length of the CDR3 is 16 residues. The CDR3 protein is CASSLQAGRRSTEAFF. CDR3 sequence (DNA): TGTGCCAGCAGTTTACAGGCAGGCCGGCGGAGCACTGAAGCTTTCTTT. Full variable domain (remainder filled in from reference TRBV28 and TRBJ1-1): DVKVTQSSRYLVKRTGEKVFLECVQDMDHENMFWYRQDPGLGLRLIYFSYDVKMKEKGDIPEGYSVSREKKERFSLILESASTNQTSMYLCASSLQAGRRSTEAFFGQGTRLTVV.